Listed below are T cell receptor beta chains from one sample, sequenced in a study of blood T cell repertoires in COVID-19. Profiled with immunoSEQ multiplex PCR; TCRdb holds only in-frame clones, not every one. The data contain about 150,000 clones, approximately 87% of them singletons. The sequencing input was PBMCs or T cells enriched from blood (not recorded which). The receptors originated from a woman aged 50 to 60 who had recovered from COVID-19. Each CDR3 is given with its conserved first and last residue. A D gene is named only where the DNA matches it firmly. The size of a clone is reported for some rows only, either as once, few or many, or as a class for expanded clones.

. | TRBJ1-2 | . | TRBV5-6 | TGTGCCAGCAGCTATGACAGAAGGAACGACTACACCTTC | CASSYDRRNDYTF
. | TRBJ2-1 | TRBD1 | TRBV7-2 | TGTGCCAGCAGCCGGGACAGGGGGGACAATGAGCAGTTCTTC | CASSRDRGDNEQFF
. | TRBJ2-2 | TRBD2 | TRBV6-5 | TGTGCCAGCAGTTATGGACTAGCGAACACCGGGGAGCTGTTTTTT | CASSYGLANTGELFF
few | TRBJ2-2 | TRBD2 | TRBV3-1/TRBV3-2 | TGTGCCAGCAGCCAATTACTAGCGGGGGGGACGAACACCGGGGAGCTGTTTTTT | CASSQLLAGGTNTGELFF
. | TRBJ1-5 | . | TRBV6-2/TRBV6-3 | TGTGCCAGCAGTTACTCCGGGGGGGGGCAGCCCCAGCATTTT | CASSYSGGGQPQHF
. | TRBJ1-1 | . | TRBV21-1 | TGTGCCAGCATTACGGGACAAGAAGCTTTCTTT | CASITGQEAFF
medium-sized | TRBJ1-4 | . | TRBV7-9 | TGTGCCAGCAGCTTAGTTTTGGCAGGGGATGAAAAACTGTTTTTT | CASSLVLAGDEKLFF
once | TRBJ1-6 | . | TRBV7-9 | TGTGCCAGCAGCTTATCAGGGGCCCTCCACTTT | CASSLSGALHF
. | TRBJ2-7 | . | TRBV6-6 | TGTGCCAGCAGTTACTCGAGGGGGTCTGGCGAGCAGTACTTC | CASSYSRGSGEQYF
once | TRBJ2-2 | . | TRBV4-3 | TGCGCCAGCAGCCTTAGTGCTAGCGCCGGGGAGCTGTTTTTT | CASSLSASAGELFF
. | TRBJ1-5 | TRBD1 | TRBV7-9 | TGTGCCAGCAGCTTACAGGGGGACAGTCAGCCCCAGCATTTT | CASSLQGDSQPQHF
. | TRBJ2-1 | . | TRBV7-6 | TGTGCCAGCAGCTTAGGAGCTGCGGGTACAAATGAGCAGTTCTTC | CASSLGAAGTNEQFF
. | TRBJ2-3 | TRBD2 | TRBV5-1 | TGCGCCAGCAGCTTAGCGGGGGGTCCCACAGATACGCAGTATTTT | CASSLAGGPTDTQYF
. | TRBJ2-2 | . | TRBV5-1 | TGCGCCAGCAGCCCGACAGTCACCGGGGAGCTGTTTTTT | CASSPTVTGELFF
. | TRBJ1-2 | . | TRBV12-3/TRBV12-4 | TGTGCCAGCACCTCAAGGGCGGGGGGCTACACCTTC | CASTSRAGGYTF